The sequence of this TCR beta chain was determined in a study of vaccination and CD4 T cells after COVID-19. In the study overall: Convalescent patients gave post-COVID blood a median roughly 96 days post-diagnosis, range 35 to 161. Median time from second vaccine dose to sampling was roughly 72 days (14 to 241).

Deletions cut 7 bases from V and 1 base from J, with 17 bases between. The length of the CDR3 is 15 residues. CDR1 is MNHNS, CDR2 SASEGT, per germline. The Oncomine TCR Beta short-read assay was applied to DNA of cultured CD4+ T cells. TCRdb re-derived calls from the PCR reads in MiXCR, one entry per CDR3 protein. This sample has roughly 14,000 distinct CDR3 sequences, with approximately 60% found just once. The treatment here: approximately nine-day PBMC culture with coronavirus spike peptide pools or control peptides (ViraFEST assay). Regarding this clonotype: Its antigen is not known.

This sequence originates from a human donor who had recovered from COVID-19. The chain employs TRBV6-1 and TRBJ2-7; D is perhaps TRBD1 or TRBD2 (5 bases each). The sequenced sample was CD4+ T cells from blood, cultured in vitro. CDR3 residues: CASTRGTRTSYEQYF. CDR3 sequence (DNA): TGTGCCAGCACCCGGGGCACGAGAACTTCCTACGAGCAGTACTTC.